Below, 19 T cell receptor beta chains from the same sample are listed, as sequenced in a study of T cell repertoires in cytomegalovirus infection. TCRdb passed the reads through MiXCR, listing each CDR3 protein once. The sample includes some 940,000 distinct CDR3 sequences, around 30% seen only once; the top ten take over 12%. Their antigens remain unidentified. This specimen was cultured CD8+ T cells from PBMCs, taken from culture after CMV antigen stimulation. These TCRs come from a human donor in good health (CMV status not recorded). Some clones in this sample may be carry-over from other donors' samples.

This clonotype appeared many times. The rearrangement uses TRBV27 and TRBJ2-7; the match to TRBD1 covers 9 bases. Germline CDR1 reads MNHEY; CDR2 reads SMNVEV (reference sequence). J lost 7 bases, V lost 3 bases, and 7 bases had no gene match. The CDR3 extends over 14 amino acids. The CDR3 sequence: CASSLIQGAREQYV. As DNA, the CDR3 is TGTGCCAGCAGTTTGATACAGGGGGCGAGAGAGCAGTACGTC.

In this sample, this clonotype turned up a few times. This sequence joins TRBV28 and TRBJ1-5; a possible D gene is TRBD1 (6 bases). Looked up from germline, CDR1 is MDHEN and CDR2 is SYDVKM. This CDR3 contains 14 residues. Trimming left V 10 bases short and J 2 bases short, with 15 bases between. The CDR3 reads CAIRQVFGNQPQHF. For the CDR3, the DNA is TGTGCCATAAGACAGGTGTTTGGCAATCAGCCCCAGCATTTT.

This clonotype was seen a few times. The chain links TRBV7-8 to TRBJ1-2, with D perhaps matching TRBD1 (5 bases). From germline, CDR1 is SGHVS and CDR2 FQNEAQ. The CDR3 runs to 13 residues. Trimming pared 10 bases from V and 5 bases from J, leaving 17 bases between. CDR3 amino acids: CATDSGEVYGYTF. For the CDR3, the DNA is TGTGCCACCGATTCGGGGGAGGTATATGGCTACACCTTC.

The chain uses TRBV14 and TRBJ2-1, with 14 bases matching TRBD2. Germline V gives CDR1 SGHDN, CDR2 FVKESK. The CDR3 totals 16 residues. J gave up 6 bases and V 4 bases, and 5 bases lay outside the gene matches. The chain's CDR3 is CASSLLGLAGVNEQFF. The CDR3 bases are TGTGCCAGCAGCCTACTGGGACTAGCGGGGGTCAATGAGCAGTTCTTC.

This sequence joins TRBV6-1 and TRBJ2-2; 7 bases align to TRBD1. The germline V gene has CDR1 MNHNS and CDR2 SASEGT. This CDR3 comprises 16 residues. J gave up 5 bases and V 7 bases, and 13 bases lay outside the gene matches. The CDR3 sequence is CASTLKLRGRTGELFF. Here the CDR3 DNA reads TGTGCCAGCACCCTGAAGCTAAGGGGGCGAACCGGGGAGCTGTTTTTT.

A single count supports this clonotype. The CDR3 nucleotides read TGTGCCAGCAGGAACCCGACTAGCGGGGGTGTAGATACGCAGTATTTT. This translates into CASRNPTSGGVDTQYF. The V gene is TRBV12-3 or TRBV12-4, the J gene TRBJ2-3; TRBD2 matches 12 bases. CDR3 length equals 16 residues. With 6 bases clipped from V and 5 bases from J, the junction kept 9 bases outside the gene matches.

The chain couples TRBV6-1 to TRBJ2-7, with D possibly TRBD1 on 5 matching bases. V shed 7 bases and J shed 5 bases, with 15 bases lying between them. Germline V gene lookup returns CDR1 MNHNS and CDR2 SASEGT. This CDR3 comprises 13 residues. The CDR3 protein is CASKRQSRDEQYV. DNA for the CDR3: TGTGCCAGCAAGAGGCAGTCCAGGGACGAGCAGTACGTC.

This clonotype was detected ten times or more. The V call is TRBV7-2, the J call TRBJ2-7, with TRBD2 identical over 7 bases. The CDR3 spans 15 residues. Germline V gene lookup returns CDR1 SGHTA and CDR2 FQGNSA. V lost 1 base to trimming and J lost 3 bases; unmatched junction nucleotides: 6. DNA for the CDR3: TGTGCCAGCAGCTTAGTATTGGCTAGCGGCTACGAGCAGTACTTC. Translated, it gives CASSLVLASGYEQYF.

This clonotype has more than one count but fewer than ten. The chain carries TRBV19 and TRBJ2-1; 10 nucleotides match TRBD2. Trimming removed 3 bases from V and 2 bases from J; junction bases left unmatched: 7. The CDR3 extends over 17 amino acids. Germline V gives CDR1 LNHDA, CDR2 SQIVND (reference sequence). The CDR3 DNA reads TGTGCCAGTAGTATCCTTTTAAGCGGGGGGGCCTACAATGAGCAGTTCTTC. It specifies CASSILLSGGAYNEQFF.

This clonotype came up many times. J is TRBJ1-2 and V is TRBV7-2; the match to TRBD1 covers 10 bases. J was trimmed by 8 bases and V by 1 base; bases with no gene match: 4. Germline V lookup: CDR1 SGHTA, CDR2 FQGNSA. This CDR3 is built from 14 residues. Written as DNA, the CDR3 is TGTGCCAGCAGCTTAGGACAGGGGGCGCAAGGCTACACCTTC. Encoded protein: CASSLGQGAQGYTF.

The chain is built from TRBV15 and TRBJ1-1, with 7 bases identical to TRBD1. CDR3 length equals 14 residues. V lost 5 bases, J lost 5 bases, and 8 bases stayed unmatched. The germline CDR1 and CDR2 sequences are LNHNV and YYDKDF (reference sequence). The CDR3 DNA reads TGTGCCACCAGCGGGTACAGGGGTGGGACTGAAGCTTTCTTT. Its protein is CATSGYRGGTEAFF.

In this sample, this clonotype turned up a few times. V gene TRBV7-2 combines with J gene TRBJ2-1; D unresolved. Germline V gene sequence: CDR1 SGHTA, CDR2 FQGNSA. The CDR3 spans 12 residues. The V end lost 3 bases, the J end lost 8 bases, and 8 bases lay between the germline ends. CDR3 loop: CASSFSSHEQFF. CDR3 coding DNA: TGTGCCAGCAGCTTCTCCTCCCATGAGCAGTTCTTC.

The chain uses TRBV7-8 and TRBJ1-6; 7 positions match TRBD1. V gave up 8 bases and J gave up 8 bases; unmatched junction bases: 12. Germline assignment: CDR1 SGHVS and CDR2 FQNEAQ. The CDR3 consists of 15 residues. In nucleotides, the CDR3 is TGTGCCAGCCTAAAAGACAGGGCAAGGGATTCACCCCTCCACTTT. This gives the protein CASLKDRARDSPLHF. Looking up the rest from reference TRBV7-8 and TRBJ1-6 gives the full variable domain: GAGVSQSPRYKVAKRGQDVALRCDPISGHVSLFWYQQALGQGPEFLTYFQNEAQLDKSGLPSDRFFAERPEGSVSTLKIQRTQQEDSAVYLCASLKDRARDSPLHFGNGTRLTVT.

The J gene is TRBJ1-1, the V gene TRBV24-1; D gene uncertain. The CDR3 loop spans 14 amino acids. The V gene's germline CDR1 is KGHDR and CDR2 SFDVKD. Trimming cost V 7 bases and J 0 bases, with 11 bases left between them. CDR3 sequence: CATRAGALNTEAFF. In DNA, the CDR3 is TGTGCCACCAGGGCAGGAGCACTGAACACTGAAGCTTTCTTT.

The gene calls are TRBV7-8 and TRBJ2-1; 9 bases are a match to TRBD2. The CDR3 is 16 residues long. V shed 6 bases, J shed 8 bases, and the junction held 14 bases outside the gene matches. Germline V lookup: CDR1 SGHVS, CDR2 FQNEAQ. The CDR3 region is CASRLPHGGGADEQFF. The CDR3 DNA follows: TGTGCCAGCAGATTACCCCATGGCGGGGGGGCCGATGAGCAGTTCTTC.

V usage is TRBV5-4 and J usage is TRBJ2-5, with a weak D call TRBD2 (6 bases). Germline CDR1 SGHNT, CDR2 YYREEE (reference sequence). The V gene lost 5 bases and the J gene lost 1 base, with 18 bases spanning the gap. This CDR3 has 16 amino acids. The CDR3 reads CASSLRREQSQETQYF. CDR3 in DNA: TGTGCCAGCAGTTTACGACGGGAGCAAAGCCAAGAGACCCAGTACTTC.

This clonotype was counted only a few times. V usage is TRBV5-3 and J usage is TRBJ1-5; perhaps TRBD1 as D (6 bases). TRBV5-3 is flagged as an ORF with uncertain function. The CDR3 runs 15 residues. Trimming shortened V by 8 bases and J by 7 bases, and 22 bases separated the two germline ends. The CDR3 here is CASSLKGGRGQPQHF. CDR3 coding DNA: TGTGCCAGCAGCCTGAAAGGGGGTCGAGGGCAGCCCCAGCATTTT.

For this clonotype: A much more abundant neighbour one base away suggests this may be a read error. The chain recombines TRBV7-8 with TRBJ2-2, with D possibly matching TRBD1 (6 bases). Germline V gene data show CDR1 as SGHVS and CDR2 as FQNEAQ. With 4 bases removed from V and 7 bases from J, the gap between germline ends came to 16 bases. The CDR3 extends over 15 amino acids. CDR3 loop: CASSSLQGYVGELFF. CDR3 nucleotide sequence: TGTGCCAGCAGCTCGTTACAGGGTTACGTCGGGGAGCTGTTTTTT.

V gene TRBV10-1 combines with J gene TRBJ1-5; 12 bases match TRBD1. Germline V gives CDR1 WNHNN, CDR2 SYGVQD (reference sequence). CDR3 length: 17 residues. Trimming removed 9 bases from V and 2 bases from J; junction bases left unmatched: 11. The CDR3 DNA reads TGCGCCAGAGCCGGGACAGGGGGCAATATCGGCAATCAGCCCCAGCATTTT. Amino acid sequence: CARAGTGGNIGNQPQHF.